This T cell receptor beta chain appears in the sequencing data of a study of early T cells in non-severe SARS-CoV-2 infection. Findings of the study overall: Comparison of clonotypes with VDJdb favored anti-spike CD8 responses while missing private and CD4 specificities.

Researchers tagged individual cDNA molecules with unique molecular identifiers. TCRdb itself ran the 5' RACE reads through MiXCR, one entry per CDR3 protein. The data hold over 95,000 distinct CDR3 sequences, with approximately 15% observed a single time. With regard to this clonotype: Antigen: not known.

Germline values: CDR1 DFQATT, CDR2 SNEGSKA (reference sequence). This CDR3 contains 14 residues. V dropped 0 bases and J dropped 5 bases, with 13 bases sitting between them. The chain uses TRBV20-1 and TRBJ1-2; D perhaps matches TRBD1 (5 bases). The receptor comes from an adult who was a healthcare worker with PCR-confirmed SARS-CoV-2 infection or an uninfected control (not recorded which). Sequencing was done on a sample of whole blood. The CDR3 protein is CSARDDSQGYGYTF. The DNA of the CDR3 is TGCAGTGCTAGAGATGACAGCCAAGGGTATGGCTACACCTTC.